The 14 T cell receptor beta chains listed next were all sequenced from one sample in a study of blood T cell repertoires in COVID-19. Some clones are missing from TCRdb's copy, which holds only in-frame ones; the method was immunoSEQ multiplex PCR. The sample shows 250,000 to 300,000 clones, about nine tenths of them seen only once. Sequencing was performed on peripheral blood. The receptor source for this set is a young woman with COVID-19, enrolled during active disease.

The V gene is TRBV2, the J gene TRBJ2-7; D gene ambiguous. CDR3 size: 15 residues. The V gene lost 0 bases and the J gene lost 0 bases, with 9 bases spanning the gap. Germline CDR1 reads SNHLY; CDR2 reads FYNNEI. This chain's CDR3 is CASSEARRGSYEQYF. CDR3 coding DNA: TGTGCCAGCAGTGAAGCGCGGAGAGGCTCCTACGAGCAGTACTTC.

J is TRBJ2-7 and V is TRBV7-4; 7 bases are a match to TRBD2. The CDR3 has 16 amino acids. With V trimmed by 5 bases and J by 7 bases, 17 bases remained unmatched. CDR1 SGHVT and CDR2 SQSDAQ come from the germline V gene. The CDR3 DNA sequence: TGTGCCAGCAGCCCAGTAGGACGCGGGAGCCCTCTGGAGCAGTACTTC. Protein: CASSPVGRGSPLEQYF.

CDR3 nucleotides: TGTGCCTGGGGAGGACTGGCGGGCACAGATACGCAGTATTTT. This codes for CAWGGLAGTDTQYF. The chain uses TRBV30 and TRBJ2-3; weak D call: TRBD2 (5 bases). V shed 5 bases and J shed 1 base, with 13 bases lying between them. This CDR3 is 14 amino acids long. The germline CDR1 and CDR2 sequences are GTSNPN and SVGIG (reference sequence). Together with reference TRBV30 and TRBJ2-3, the CDR3 gives the full variable domain: SQTIHQWPATLVQPVGSPLSLECTVEGTSNPNLYWYRQAAGRGLQLLFYSVGIGQISSEVPQNLSASRPQDRQFILSSKKLLLSDSGFYLCAWGGLAGTDTQYFGPGTRLTVL.

DNA of the CDR3: TGCGCCAGCAGCCAAGTCATTAGAGGACAGGGTTCAGGCTACACCTTC. This translates into CASSQVIRGQGSGYTF. This chain uses TRBV4-1 with TRBJ1-2, with TRBD1 matching over 8 bases. Germline CDR1 is MGHRA and CDR2 is YSYEKL. CDR3 length equals 16 residues. The J segment lost 8 bases and the V segment lost 1 base, leaving 12 bases of the junction unmatched.

This chain connects TRBV30 to TRBJ2-7; D is possibly TRBD1 (6 bases). Per the germline V gene, CDR1 is GTSNPN and CDR2 is SVGIG (reference sequence). Trimming cost V 0 bases and J 0 bases, with 9 bases left between them. The CDR3 length is 14 residues. The CDR3 bases are TGTGCCTGGAGTGTCCGGACAGTCTCCTACGAGCAGTACTTC. Residues: CAWSVRTVSYEQYF.

The gene calls are TRBV6-1 and TRBJ2-2; the D gene is possibly TRBD1 (5 bases). Germline CDR1 reads MNHNS; CDR2 reads SASEGT. The V end lost 2 bases, the J end lost 0 bases, and 10 bases lay between the germline ends. The CDR3 runs to 16 residues. DNA for the CDR3: TGTGCCAGCAGTGAATGGGGCCCTGCGAACACCGGGGAGCTGTTTTTT. Protein product: CASSEWGPANTGELFF.

This clone was detected a few times. This chain links TRBV28 with TRBJ1-2; TRBD1 matches at 10 bases. The V gene's germline CDR1 is MDHEN and CDR2 SYDVKM. Trimming removed 5 bases from V and 6 bases from J; junction bases left unmatched: 9. This CDR3 has 15 residues. CDR3 bases: TGTGCCAGCAGTGCGCCCGGGACAGGGGAGAATGGCTACACCTTC. Its protein product is CASSAPGTGENGYTF.

The J gene is TRBJ1-1, the V gene TRBV7-2; D ambiguous. The CDR3 is made up of 15 amino acids. V was pared by 5 bases and J by 0 bases, with 13 bases between. Germline assignment: CDR1 SGHTA and CDR2 FQGNSA. The CDR3 bases are TGTGCCAGCAGCGTACCGGGATCCATGAACACTGAAGCTTTCTTT. Translated, it gives CASSVPGSMNTEAFF.

Points on this clone: The identical CDR3 is also encoded by other nucleotide sequences in the sample. The chain recombines TRBV2 with TRBJ1-5, with D possibly being TRBD1 (6 bases). With 3 bases removed from V and 6 bases from J, the gap between germline ends came to 9 bases. The CDR3 sequence is 13 residues long. CDR1 is SNHLY, CDR2 FYNNEI, per germline. DNA for the CDR3: TGTGCCAGCAGTGAGGGGGCACTTCAGCCCCAGCATTTT. This sequence encodes CASSEGALQPQHF. The complete variable domain, with remaining parts taken from reference TRBV2 and TRBJ1-5, reads EPEVTQTPSHQVTQMGQEVILRCVPISNHLYFYWYRQILGQKVEFLVSFYNNEISEKSEIFDDQFSVERPDGSNFTLKIRSTKLEDSAMYFCASSEGALQPQHFGDGTRLSIL.

CDR3 nucleotides: TGTGCCAGCAGTTACTTCCGGGAGGGGGGCACAGATACGCAGTATTTT. Protein product: CASSYFREGGTDTQYF. The chain employs TRBV6-5 and TRBJ2-3; TRBD2 aligns across 8 bases. V shed 1 base and J 1 base; nucleotides not matched to a gene: 4. Per germline, CDR1 MNHEY and CDR2 SVGAGI. The CDR3 runs 16 residues.

The CDR3 sequence is CASSPSGNSGNTIYF. CDR3 in DNA: TGCGCCAGCAGCCCCAGCGGAAATTCTGGAAACACCATATATTTT. The chain links TRBV5-1 to TRBJ1-3; D uncertain. Germline V gene lookup returns CDR1 SGHRS and CDR2 YFSETQ. V was shortened by 4 bases and J by 1 base, with 12 bases between the two germline ends. The CDR3 runs 15 residues.

This sequence joins TRBV2 and TRBJ1-4; 8 bases are a match to TRBD1. In germline, CDR1 is SNHLY, CDR2 FYNNEI. CDR3 size: 14 residues. V was pared by 6 bases and J by 6 bases, with 6 bases of the junction left unmatched. The CDR3, as DNA: TGTGCCAGCAGAGCCGGGACAGGAGATGAAAAACTGTTTTTT. It translates to CASRAGTGDEKLFF.

The chain is built from TRBV24-1 and TRBJ1-4; 11 bases map to TRBD1. The ends lost 2 bases at V and 13 bases at J; junction bases unmatched: 2. The germline gives CDR1 KGHDR, CDR2 SFDVKD. The CDR3 is made up of 13 amino acids. Here the CDR3 DNA reads TGTGCCACCAGTGATTCCGGGACAGGGGGACTGTTTTTT. It translates to CATSDSGTGGLFF.

This clone was observed once. The chain is built from TRBV6-5 and TRBJ2-1; tentative D call: TRBD2 (5 bases). The CDR3 sequence is 16 residues long. V dropped 0 bases and J dropped 0 bases, with 9 bases sitting between them. Germline CDR1 MNHEY, CDR2 SVGAGI. The CDR3, as DNA: TGTGCCAGCAGTTACTCAAGCGGATACTCCTACAATGAGCAGTTCTTC. It specifies CASSYSSGYSYNEQFF.